This passage covers 7 T cell receptor beta chains from one sample sequenced in a study of blood T cells in healthy people across ages. The use of a sample-barcoded 5' primer and a J-beta primer mix characterized a second PCR of roughly 6 to 11 cycles. In TCRdb, the 5' RACE reads were re-called with MiXCR into one record per CDR3 protein. Here the sample spans some 1.7 million distinct CDR3 sequences, about 30% being singletons. Sequencing used blood. These receptors originate from a woman in her 30s in good health.

The CDR3 spells CASRLGTQNSPLHF. CDR3 in DNA: TGTGCCAGCAGGCTCGGGACACAGAATTCACCCCTCCACTTT. The gene calls are TRBV12-3 or TRBV12-4 and TRBJ1-6; D is perhaps TRBD1 (6 bases). The CDR3 has 14 residues. The V end was cut by 6 bases, the J end by 7 bases, with 13 bases between.

The table lists this clonotype with a few counts. This chain connects TRBV20-1 to TRBJ1-5; weak D call: TRBD1 (6 bases). The CDR3 loop spans 13 amino acids. Trimming took 5 bases from V and 7 from J, leaving 15 bases between them. The germline gives CDR1 DFQATT, CDR2 SNEGSKA (reference sequence). The DNA of the CDR3 is TGCAGTGCTCTCACAGGGCAGGGACAGCCCCAGCATTTT. Amino acids: CSALTGQGQPQHF.

The rearrangement joins TRBV18 to TRBJ2-1; D remains unclear. The V end was cut by 0 bases, the J end by 7 bases, with 13 bases between. Per the germline V gene, CDR1 is KGHSH and CDR2 is LQKENI. The CDR3 covers 15 residues. CDR3 bases: TGTGCCAGCTCACCACCTTCCGTGTCGGAAAATGAGCAGTTCTTC. Its protein is CASSPPSVSENEQFF.

The V gene is TRBV2, the J gene TRBJ2-7; D is possibly TRBD1 or TRBD2 (5 bases each). The CDR3 contains 12 residues. Per the germline V gene, CDR1 is SNHLY and CDR2 is FYNNEI. V was clipped by 8 bases and J by 6 bases, with 14 bases between them. The CDR3 DNA sequence: TGTGCCAGCCACAGCCCGAGGGGCGAGCAGTACTTC. It translates to CASHSPRGEQYF. Supplemented by reference TRBV2 and TRBJ2-7, the full variable domain reads EPEVTQTPSHQVTQMGQEVILRCVPISNHLYFYWYRQILGQKVEFLVSFYNNEISEKSEIFDDQFSVERPDGSNFTLKIRSTKLEDSAMYFCASHSPRGEQYFGPGTRLTVT.

This clonotype was seen repeatedly, ten times or more. The chain has TRBV28 and TRBJ2-7; 8 bases are shared with TRBD2. This CDR3 spans 13 amino acids. CDR1 and CDR2 (germline): MDHEN, SYDVKM. Trimming took 2 bases from V and 7 from J; bases not matched to a gene: 4. CDR3 sequence: CASSLTGLGEQYF. CDR3 sequence (DNA): TGTGCCAGCAGTTTAACGGGACTAGGGGAGCAGTACTTC.

Turning to this clonotype: A single base separates this from a much larger clone, so it may be a read error. This CDR3 is missing its conserved last phenylalanine or tryptophan, likely due to a read error. The gene calls are TRBV20-1 and TRBJ2-1; D is unresolved. Deletions cut 0 bases from V and 7 bases from J, with 7 bases between. Germline V gives CDR1 DFQATT, CDR2 SNEGSKA (reference sequence). This CDR3 contains 12 residues. This CDR3 is CSARDLDNEQFV. For the CDR3, the DNA is TGCAGTGCTAGAGATCTGGATAATGAGCAGTTCGTC.

The chain carries TRBV6-2 or TRBV6-3 and TRBJ2-7; a possible D gene is TRBD2 (5 bases). V shed 5 bases and J shed 3 bases, with 14 bases lying between them. CDR3 length: 14 amino acids. Germline V CDR1 and CDR2: MNHEY, SVGEGT. The DNA for the CDR3 is TGTGCCAGCAGTCCTTCTAGCCGCTACTACGAGCAGTACTTC. Translating it yields CASSPSSRYYEQYF.